The 7 T cell receptor beta chains reported below all come from one sample, sequenced in a study of blood T cells in healthy people across ages. A second PCR of 7 to 11 cycles used a sample-barcoded 5' primer and a J-beta primer mix. TCRdb reprocessed the 5' RACE reads via MiXCR and lists one record per CDR3 protein. The table lists some 1,800,000 distinct CDR3 sequences, about two fifths of them singletons. Sequencing input: blood. The receptor set was obtained from a human donor in good health.

This clonotype occurred a few times. V and J are TRBV29-1 and TRBJ2-1; 8 positions match TRBD1. The V and J ends lost 3 bases and 2 bases, in that order; junction bases with no gene match: 3. The V gene's germline CDR1 is SQVTM and CDR2 ANQGSEA. The CDR3 runs 14 residues. The CDR3 region has the DNA TGCAGCGTTGACAGGACAGGGCCCTACAATGAGCAGTTCTTC. Translating gives CSVDRTGPYNEQFF.

The V call is TRBV5-1, the J call TRBJ2-1; 10 positions agree with TRBD2. The V and J ends lost 4 bases and 4 bases, in that order; junction bases with no gene match: 5. The CDR3 extends over 15 amino acids. Per the germline V gene, CDR1 is SGHRS and CDR2 is YFSETQ. CDR3 region: CASSALAGMYNEQFF. In nucleotides, the CDR3 is TGCGCCAGCAGCGCACTAGCGGGGATGTACAATGAGCAGTTCTTC.

This clonotype showed up just a few times. In nucleotides, the CDR3 is TGTGCCAGCAGCCAAGATCAGGCGGGCGGGCTAGATGCCAAAAACATTCAGTACTTC. It is translated as CASSQDQAGGLDAKNIQYF. V is TRBV4-2 and J is TRBJ2-4; D may be TRBD2 (5 bases). Germline CDR1 and CDR2: LGHNA and YNFKEQ. The V and J ends lost 0 bases and 1 base respectively, with 19 bases between them. The length of the CDR3 is 19 residues.

The V and J genes are TRBV5-1 and TRBJ2-5, with 10 bases aligning to TRBD1. Germline CDR1 is SGHRS and CDR2 is YFSETQ. The CDR3 is made up of 14 amino acids. V trimming: 4 bases; J trimming: 5 bases; junction bases outside the gene matches: 5. The CDR3 bases are TGCGCCAGCAGCAAAGGACAGGGGGGGGAGACCCAGTACTTC. This translates into CASSKGQGGETQYF.

The V gene is TRBV28, the J gene TRBJ1-5; 9 bases are shared with TRBD1. CDR1 and CDR2 (germline): MDHEN, SYDVKM. CDR3 length equals 15 residues. V was pared by 6 bases and J by 8 bases, with 11 bases of the junction left unmatched. The CDR3 here is CASSSISRDREPQHF. The CDR3 DNA sequence: TGTGCCAGCAGCTCAATCTCCCGGGACAGGGAGCCCCAGCATTTT.

This clonotype turned up a few times. The chain recombines TRBV28 with TRBJ2-7; the D gene is possibly TRBD2 (6 bases). V gave up 7 bases and J gave up 1 base, with 14 bases separating them. The CDR3 consists of 14 residues. In germline, CDR1 is MDHEN, CDR2 SYDVKM. The CDR3 spells CASNEFGGSYEQYF. In nucleotides, the CDR3 is TGTGCCAGCAACGAGTTTGGGGGGTCCTACGAGCAGTACTTC.

The CDR3 coding sequence is TGTGCCAGCAGCCTATGGGGCGCAACGCAGTATTTT. Translating gives CASSLWGATQYF. The V gene is TRBV12-3 or TRBV12-4, the J gene TRBJ2-3; tentative D call: TRBD1 (5 bases). Trimming left V 6 bases short and J 9 bases short, with 13 bases between. This CDR3 comprises 12 residues.